Following are 20 T cell receptor beta chains from one sample sequenced in a study of T cell responses to AZD1222 COVID-19 vaccine. Measured with immunoSEQ multiplex PCR; TCRdb has only the in-frame clones, and not every one. The sample has some 60,000 clones; about 91% are singletons. The specimen was peripheral blood, collected 28 days after the second AZD1222 dose. The receptor set was obtained from an adult who received the AZD1222 COVID-19 vaccine.

The rearrangement uses TRBV7-9 and TRBJ1-2; D is unresolved. Germline V CDR1 and CDR2: SEHNR, FQNEAQ (reference sequence). This CDR3 contains 14 residues. V lost 7 bases to trimming and J lost 1 base, with 13 bases between them. The CDR3 is CASTRREDNYGYTF. CDR3 nucleotides: TGTGCCAGCACCCGACGAGAAGATAACTATGGCTACACCTTC. The full variable domain, its missing parts supplied by reference TRBV7-9 and TRBJ1-2, is DTGVSQNPRHKITKRGQNVTFRCDPISEHNRLYWYRQTLGQGPEFLTYFQNEAQLEKSRLLSDRFSAERPKGSFSTLEIQRTEQGDSAMYLCASTRREDNYGYTFGSGTRLTVV.

This chain joins TRBV28 and TRBJ2-1; 10 nucleotides align to TRBD1. The CDR3 contains 15 residues. CDR1 and CDR2 (germline): MDHEN, SYDVKM. The junction had 9 bases not matched to a gene; V was cut back by 4 bases and J by 9 bases. The CDR3 sequence is CASSYPGQGGVEQFF. CDR3 sequence (DNA): TGTGCCAGCAGTTACCCAGGACAGGGGGGGGTTGAGCAGTTCTTC.

V is TRBV10-2 and J is TRBJ1-5; 10 bases align to TRBD1. The CDR3 consists of 15 residues. From germline, CDR1 is WSHSY and CDR2 SAAADI. Germline trimming cut 4 bases from V and 7 bases from J; bases unmatched to any gene: 7. CDR3 loop: CASSVRTGGDQPQHF. CDR3 bases: TGCGCCAGCAGTGTCCGGACAGGGGGAGACCAGCCCCAGCATTTT.

In its sample, this clone was seen a few times. The CDR3 reads CASRWDIGELFF. In nucleotides, the CDR3 is TGCGCCAGCAGGTGGGATATAGGGGAGCTGTTTTTT. The gene calls are TRBV5-1 and TRBJ2-2; D is unresolved. Trimming removed 5 bases from V and 8 bases from J, with 10 bases in between. The CDR3 has 12 amino acids. The germline V gene encodes CDR1 SGHRS and CDR2 YFSETQ.

The table lists this clone with a count of one. The chain combines TRBV19 with TRBJ1-3, with D perhaps matching TRBD1 (6 bases). The CDR3 runs to 15 residues. Trimming removed 4 bases from V and 4 bases from J, with 14 bases in between. Germline loops: CDR1 LNHDA, CDR2 SQIVND (reference sequence). The CDR3 loop is CASSTQGSTGNTIYF. The CDR3 DNA is TGTGCCAGTAGTACCCAGGGGAGTACCGGAAACACCATATATTTT.

The chain recombines TRBV28 with TRBJ1-5; TRBD1 matches 8 bases. This CDR3 region has 16 residues. Trimming cost V 6 bases and J 2 bases; bases outside gene matches: 9. The germline CDR1 and CDR2 sequences are MDHEN and SYDVKM. The CDR3 DNA reads TGTGCCAGCAGGGACAGGGATTGGAACGGCAATCAGCCCCAGCATTTT. Its translation is CASRDRDWNGNQPQHF. The full variable domain, completed using reference TRBV28 and TRBJ1-5, is DVKVTQSSRYLVKRTGEKVFLECVQDMDHENMFWYRQDPGLGLRLIYFSYDVKMKEKGDIPEGYSVSREKKERFSLILESASTNQTSMYLCASRDRDWNGNQPQHFGDGTRLSIL.

V gene TRBV11-3 combines with J gene TRBJ2-2; no clear D gene. Trimming took off 4 bases at V and 3 bases at J, with 12 bases between the two ends. Germline CDR1 SGHNT, CDR2 YENEEA. The length of the CDR3 is 15 residues. CDR3 protein: CASSSSTVHTGELFF. CDR3 nucleotide sequence: TGTGCCAGCAGCTCGTCGACGGTCCACACCGGGGAGCTGTTTTTT.

This chain joins TRBV6-2 or TRBV6-3 and TRBJ2-7; TRBD2 is a possible D gene (5 bases). This CDR3 is 14 amino acids long. The germline V and J ends were trimmed by 0 bases and 5 bases, with 11 bases remaining between them. Per germline, CDR1 MNHEY and CDR2 SVGEGT. CDR3 amino acids: CASSYSKAEDEQYF. CDR3 DNA: TGTGCCAGCAGTTACTCGAAAGCGGAGGACGAGCAGTACTTC.

The chain couples TRBV10-1 to TRBJ2-1; TRBD2 aligns across 13 bases. In germline, CDR1 is WNHNN, CDR2 SYGVQD (reference sequence). V lost 2 bases to trimming and J lost 5 bases; unmatched junction nucleotides: 6. The CDR3 loop spans 17 amino acids. The chain's CDR3 is CASSEPRGLAGNNEQFF. DNA for the CDR3: TGCGCCAGCAGTGAGCCGAGGGGACTAGCGGGGAACAATGAGCAGTTCTTC.

V is TRBV12-3 or TRBV12-4 and J is TRBJ2-2; no definite D call. V lost 8 bases and J lost 5, with 9 bases in between. There are 12 residues in the CDR3. Here the CDR3 reads CASRRTTGELFF. For the CDR3, the DNA is TGTGCCAGCCGCCGAACAACCGGGGAGCTGTTTTTT.

This chain uses TRBV7-6 with TRBJ2-3; TRBD2 agrees at 7 bases. From germline, CDR1 is SGHVS and CDR2 FNYEAQ. Trimming cost V 4 bases and J 2 bases; bases outside gene matches: 6. The CDR3 sequence is 15 residues long. The CDR3 nucleotides read TGTGCCAGCAGCTCAATAGCGGGTTCCACAGATACGCAGTATTTT. This gives the protein CASSSIAGSTDTQYF.

The chain uses TRBV5-4 and TRBJ2-7; tentatively, D is TRBD2 (6 bases). Germline V gene sequence: CDR1 SGHNT, CDR2 YYREEE (reference sequence). V was cut by 0 bases and J by 0 bases, with 10 bases left in between. The CDR3 sequence is 15 residues long. The CDR3 here is CASSLAGLSSYEQYF. CDR3 coding DNA: TGTGCCAGCAGCTTGGCGGGACTGAGCTCCTACGAGCAGTACTTC.

The rearrangement joins TRBV18 to TRBJ2-7; 9 positions match TRBD1. Per germline, CDR1 KGHSH and CDR2 LQKENI. V trimming: 5 bases; J trimming: 2 bases; junction bases outside the gene matches: 4. This CDR3 contains 14 residues. The CDR3 nucleotides read TGTGCCAGCTCAACGGGACAGGGTCCCTACGAGCAGTACTTC. Protein product: CASSTGQGPYEQYF. Combining the CDR3 with reference TRBV18 and TRBJ2-7 gives the whole variable domain NAGVMQNPRHLVRRRGQEARLRCSPMKGHSHVYWYRQLPEEGLKFMVYLQKENIIDESGMPKERFSAEFPKEGPSILRIQQVVRGDSAAYFCASSTGQGPYEQYFGPGTRLTVT.

The chain carries TRBV6-2 or TRBV6-3 and TRBJ2-3; D assignment may be TRBD1 or TRBD2 (5 bases each). The CDR3 is 17 amino acids. Trimming left V 5 bases short and J 2 bases short, with 20 bases between. Looked up from germline, CDR1 is MNHEY and CDR2 is SVGEGT. This chain's CDR3 is CASSAVAGTGTTDTQYF. The CDR3 nucleotides are TGTGCCAGCAGTGCAGTGGCCGGGACGGGGACCACAGATACGCAGTATTTT.

This chain joins TRBV5-6 and TRBJ1-4, with 9 bases lining up with TRBD1. The germline V gene encodes CDR1 SGHDT and CDR2 YYEEEE. The V segment lost 3 bases and the J segment 10 bases; nucleotides outside the gene matches: 10. This CDR3 has 15 amino acids. The CDR3 DNA follows: TGTGCCAGCAGCTCGAGGGACAGGGTACAGGGAAAACTGTTTTTT. It encodes CASSSRDRVQGKLFF.

This clone was seen just once. The chain has TRBV10-2 and TRBJ1-5; D uncertain. V lost 3 bases and J 6 bases, leaving 15 bases between the germline ends. CDR1 and CDR2 from the germline V gene are WSHSY and SAAADI. The CDR3 runs to 15 residues. The CDR3 loop reads CASSESSSGGQPQHF. CDR3 in DNA: TGCGCCAGCAGTGAATCCAGCTCCGGCGGTCAGCCCCAGCATTTT.

By sample share, this clone is medium-sized. CDR3 amino acids: CATSQSNQPQHF. CDR3 in DNA: TGTGCCACCAGCCAGTCGAATCAGCCCCAGCATTTT. The V gene is TRBV15, the J gene TRBJ1-5; D uncertain. Trimming took 5 bases from V and 4 from J, leaving 6 bases between them. This CDR3 contains 12 residues. Germline assignment: CDR1 LNHNV and CDR2 YYDKDF (reference sequence).

This clone is a singleton in its sample. The genes are TRBV21-1 and TRBJ1-5; TRBD1, as called in the table, went unchecked against the DNA. TRBV21-1 has pseudogene status. The CDR3 is made up of 12 amino acids. The CDR3 loop is CASSRHSQPQHF. As DNA, the CDR3 is TGTGCCAGCAGCAGACACAGTCAGCCCCAGCATTTT.

The V and J genes are TRBV5-1 and TRBJ2-1, with D unresolved. Germline CDR1 SGHRS, CDR2 YFSETQ. The CDR3 length is 13 residues. V was trimmed by 5 bases and J by 3 bases, leaving 9 bases between them. CDR3 sequence (DNA): TGCGCCAGCAGTACGGCCGGCTACAATGAGCAGTTCTTC. Translating gives CASSTAGYNEQFF.

The rearrangement links TRBV6-2 or TRBV6-3 to TRBJ2-7, with TRBD2 identical over 8 bases. This CDR3 spans 15 amino acids. The V gene end was trimmed by 2 bases and the J gene end by 4 bases; junction bases not matched to a gene: 7. The V gene's germline CDR1 is MNHEY and CDR2 SVGEGT. The CDR3 region is CASSYVPGLEYEQYF. DNA for the CDR3: TGTGCCAGCAGTTACGTTCCGGGACTAGAATACGAGCAGTACTTC.